This entry features one T cell receptor beta chain sequence. The data were taken from a study of T cell changes during pregnancy in multiple sclerosis. The assay was immunoSEQ multiplex PCR, and TCRdb's table has in-frame clones only and misses some. The table has about 79,000 clones, over 80% seen once. The V gene's germline CDR1 is LGHNA and CDR2 YSLEER. The CDR3 spans 14 residues. V dropped 1 base and J dropped 7 bases, with 13 bases sitting between them. The sequences come from CD4+ T cells from peripheral blood mononuclear cells, collected in the second trimester of pregnancy. V usage is TRBV4-3 and J usage is TRBJ1-2; D unclear. The clonotype comes from a female donor with multiple sclerosis, enrolled in a pregnancy study. The CDR3 here is CASSQGRQAGGYTF. CDR3 nucleotides: TGCGCCAGCAGCCAAGGGAGGCAGGCTGGTGGCTACACCTTC.